The 15 T cell receptor beta chains below all came from one sample that was sequenced in a study of blood T cell repertoires in COVID-19. The data were produced by immunoSEQ multiplex PCR, yet TCRdb's version contains in-frame clones alone and is incomplete. The sample holds approximately 240,000 clones, more than 65% seen once. The sample consisted of peripheral blood. Receptors were obtained from a woman aged 40 to 50 who had recovered from COVID-19.

This clone was recorded only once. This chain uses TRBV5-1 with TRBJ2-3; tentatively, D is TRBD2 (6 bases). The germline V gene encodes CDR1 SGHRS and CDR2 YFSETQ. Trimming pared 7 bases from V and 2 bases from J, leaving 14 bases between. The CDR3 loop spans 14 amino acids. For the CDR3, the DNA is TGCGCCAGCGGTGGGGGGATCAACACAGATACGCAGTATTTT. This translates into CASGGGINTDTQYF.

The CDR3 here is CATSARQEDSYGYTF. The DNA of the CDR3 is TGTGCCACCAGCGCAAGACAGGAGGACTCCTATGGCTACACCTTC. The gene calls are TRBV15 and TRBJ1-2, with D possibly being TRBD1 (6 bases). This CDR3 is built from 15 residues. V was cut by 5 bases and J by 4 bases, with 17 bases left in between. Germline V gene lookup returns CDR1 LNHNV and CDR2 YYDKDF (reference sequence).

This clone was detected only a few times. Other DNA sequences from this sample encode an identical CDR3 as well. This chain links TRBV2 with TRBJ1-5; 8 bases align to TRBD1. Germline loops: CDR1 SNHLY, CDR2 FYNNEI. Trimming cost V 6 bases and J 4 bases; bases outside gene matches: 5. This CDR3 is built from 14 residues. The CDR3 sequence is CASSGTGGNQPQHF. Here the CDR3 DNA reads TGTGCCAGCAGCGGGACAGGTGGAAATCAGCCCCAGCATTTT. Together with reference TRBV2 and TRBJ1-5, the CDR3 gives the full variable domain: EPEVTQTPSHQVTQMGQEVILRCVPISNHLYFYWYRQILGQKVEFLVSFYNNEISEKSEIFDDQFSVERPDGSNFTLKIRSTKLEDSAMYFCASSGTGGNQPQHFGDGTRLSIL.

This rearrangement joins TRBV11-3 to TRBJ2-7; TRBD2 matches 8 bases. Per germline, CDR1 SGHNT and CDR2 YENEEA. There are 16 residues in the CDR3. V lost 5 bases, J lost 1 base, and 10 bases stayed unmatched. The CDR3 here is CASSPRLATYSYEQYF. The CDR3 nucleotides read TGTGCCAGCAGCCCCCGACTAGCGACCTATTCCTACGAGCAGTACTTC. Full variable domain (rest looked up from reference TRBV11-3 and TRBJ2-7): EAGVVQSPRYKIIEKKQPVAFWCNPISGHNTLYWYLQNLGQGPELLIRYENEEAVDDSQLPKDRFSAERLKGVDSTLKIQPAELGDSAVYLCASSPRLATYSYEQYFGPGTRLTVT.

The genes are TRBV6-1 and TRBJ2-1, with D maybe TRBD1 (5 bases). The CDR3 loop spans 13 amino acids. Germline V gene lookup returns CDR1 MNHNS and CDR2 SASEGT. V shed 3 bases and J shed 7 bases, with 10 bases lying between them. The CDR3 DNA follows: TGTGCCAGCAGTGAGGACACGAGGAATGAGCAGTTCTTC. This sequence encodes CASSEDTRNEQFF.

Of note for this clone: The sample holds other DNA sequences that translate to the same CDR3. J is TRBJ2-7 and V is TRBV28, with 9 nucleotides matching TRBD1. Looked up from germline, CDR1 is MDHEN and CDR2 is SYDVKM. The CDR3 covers 14 residues. V shed 3 bases and J 7 bases; nucleotides not matched to a gene: 7. CDR3 in amino acids: CASSLPGQGIEQYF. The CDR3 nucleotides read TGTGCCAGCAGTTTGCCGGGACAGGGAATTGAGCAGTACTTC.

The chain has TRBV7-9 and TRBJ1-2; the match to TRBD1 covers 8 bases. Germline V gene sequence: CDR1 SEHNR, CDR2 FQNEAQ (reference sequence). V shed 1 base and J 2 bases; nucleotides not matched to a gene: 3. This CDR3 contains 15 residues. The CDR3 reads CASSLGTGINYGYTF. The CDR3 nucleotides are TGTGCCAGCAGCTTAGGGACAGGGATCAACTATGGCTACACCTTC.

This rearrangement joins TRBV15 to TRBJ1-6; 7 nucleotides line up with TRBD1. The CDR3 is 13 residues long. The V gene end was trimmed by 8 bases and the J gene end by 5 bases; junction bases not matched to a gene: 3. Germline assignment: CDR1 LNHNV and CDR2 YYDKDF (reference sequence). This CDR3 is CATADRDNSPLHF. CDR3 in DNA: TGTGCCACCGCCGACAGGGATAATTCACCCCTCCACTTT.

The chain combines TRBV19 with TRBJ1-3, with 9 bases fitting TRBD1. Trimming took 5 bases from V and 8 from J; bases not matched to a gene: 7. Germline values: CDR1 LNHDA, CDR2 SQIVND (reference sequence). This CDR3 contains 14 residues. The CDR3: CASSSGTGLHTIYF. The CDR3 bases are TGTGCCAGTAGTTCGGGGACAGGGCTTCACACCATATATTTT.

This chain uses TRBV10-3 with TRBJ1-5; D remains unclear. Deletions cut 6 bases from V and 0 bases from J, with 12 bases between. The length of the CDR3 is 15 residues. CDR1 ENHRY and CDR2 SYGVKD come from the germline V gene. Written as DNA, the CDR3 is TGTGCCATCAGCCCCAACGGAGATAGCAATCAGCCCCAGCATTTT. Translation gives CAISPNGDSNQPQHF.

This clone came up once. The CDR3 nucleotides are TGTGCCAGTAGTATTGGCGGGACGCAGTATTTT. It codes for CASSIGGTQYF. The chain couples TRBV19 to TRBJ2-3; a possible D gene is TRBD2 (5 bases). Trimming removed 3 bases from V and 9 bases from J, with 7 bases in between. The CDR3 runs to 11 residues. Looked up from germline, CDR1 is LNHDA and CDR2 is SQIVND (reference sequence).

This clone was seen only a few times. CDR3: CSASLTSYSNQPQHF. The CDR3 coding sequence is TGCAGTGCTAGTTTAACAAGTTATAGCAATCAGCCCCAGCATTTT. The V call is TRBV20-1, the J call TRBJ1-5, with no clear D. The CDR3 spans 15 residues. Germline CDR1 is DFQATT and CDR2 is SNEGSKA (reference sequence). Trimming removed 3 bases from V and 0 bases from J, with 12 bases in between.

This chain connects TRBV6-5 to TRBJ2-5, with TRBD1 matching 10 bases. The CDR3 contains 14 residues. Germline assignment: CDR1 MNHEY and CDR2 SVGAGI. J gave up 5 bases and V 6 bases, and 6 bases lay outside the gene matches. The CDR3 coding sequence is TGTGCCAGCAGCGGGACAGGGGATCAGGAGACCCAGTACTTC. It yields the protein CASSGTGDQETQYF.

This clone showed up just once. The rearrangement links TRBV28 to TRBJ1-2; 10 positions match TRBD1. The CDR3 has 15 residues. Germline trimming cut 6 bases from V and 2 bases from J; bases unmatched to any gene: 6. Germline V gene sequence: CDR1 MDHEN, CDR2 SYDVKM. As DNA, the CDR3 is TGTGCCAGCAGAGAGCCGGGACAGGGGAACTATGGCTACACCTTC. Its translation is CASREPGQGNYGYTF.

In DNA, the CDR3 is TGTGCCAGCAGCTCGGGACAGACGAGCACAGATACGCAGTATTTT. It translates to CASSSGQTSTDTQYF. The J gene is TRBJ2-3, the V gene TRBV9; TRBD1 matches at 7 bases. The CDR3 is 15 residues long. Looked up from germline, CDR1 is SGDLS and CDR2 is YYNGEE. V shed 4 bases, J shed 0 bases, and the junction held 5 bases outside the gene matches.